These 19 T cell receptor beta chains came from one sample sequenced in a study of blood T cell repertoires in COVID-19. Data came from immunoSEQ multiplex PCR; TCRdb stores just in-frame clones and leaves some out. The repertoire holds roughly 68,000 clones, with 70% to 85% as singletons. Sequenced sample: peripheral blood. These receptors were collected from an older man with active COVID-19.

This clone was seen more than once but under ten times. The CDR3 loop is CSAAGQWGETQYF. The CDR3 DNA follows: TGCAGCGCCGCAGGACAGTGGGGAGAGACCCAGTACTTC. This sequence joins TRBV29-1 and TRBJ2-5, with D possibly TRBD1 on 6 matching bases. V lost 7 bases and J 4 bases, leaving 16 bases between the germline ends. This CDR3 contains 13 residues. Germline-derived CDR1 and CDR2 are SQVTM and ANQGSEA.

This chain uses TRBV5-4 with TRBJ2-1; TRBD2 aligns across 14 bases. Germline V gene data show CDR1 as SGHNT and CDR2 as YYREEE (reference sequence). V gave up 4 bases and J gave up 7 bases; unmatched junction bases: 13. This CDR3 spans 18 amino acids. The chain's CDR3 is CASSQTKGLAGVRNEQFF. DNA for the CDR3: TGTGCCAGCAGCCAAACTAAGGGACTAGCGGGAGTGAGAAATGAGCAGTTCTTC.

The CDR3 coding sequence is TGTGCCAGCAACGAAGGGGGACAGGGAAGTGGCTATGGCTACACCTTC. It encodes CASNEGGQGSGYGYTF. The rearrangement links TRBV16 to TRBJ1-2, with 9 bases identical to TRBD1. The CDR3 runs 16 residues. V was clipped by 7 bases and J by 4 bases; unmatched bases: 13. Germline assignment: CDR1 KGHSY and CDR2 FQNENV.

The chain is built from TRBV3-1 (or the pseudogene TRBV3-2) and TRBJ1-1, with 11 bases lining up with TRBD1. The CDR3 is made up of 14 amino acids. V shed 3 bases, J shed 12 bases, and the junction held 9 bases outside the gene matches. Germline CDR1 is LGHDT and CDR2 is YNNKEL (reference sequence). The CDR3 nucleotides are TGTGCCAGCAGCCAGGCCGGACAGGGGGCCGGACCTTTCTTT. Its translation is CASSQAGQGAGPFF.

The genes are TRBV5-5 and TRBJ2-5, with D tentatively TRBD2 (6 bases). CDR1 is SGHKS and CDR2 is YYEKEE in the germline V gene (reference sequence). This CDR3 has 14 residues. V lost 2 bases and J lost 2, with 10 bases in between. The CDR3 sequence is CASSLIGSQETQYF. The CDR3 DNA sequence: TGTGCCAGCAGCTTAATCGGGAGTCAAGAGACCCAGTACTTC.

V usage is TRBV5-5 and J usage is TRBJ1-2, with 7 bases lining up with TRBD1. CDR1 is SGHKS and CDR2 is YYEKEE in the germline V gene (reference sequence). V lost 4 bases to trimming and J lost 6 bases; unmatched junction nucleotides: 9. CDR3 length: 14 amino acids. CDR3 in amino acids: CASSLIRQGDGYTF. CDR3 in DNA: TGTGCCAGCAGCCTAATTAGACAGGGAGATGGCTACACCTTC.

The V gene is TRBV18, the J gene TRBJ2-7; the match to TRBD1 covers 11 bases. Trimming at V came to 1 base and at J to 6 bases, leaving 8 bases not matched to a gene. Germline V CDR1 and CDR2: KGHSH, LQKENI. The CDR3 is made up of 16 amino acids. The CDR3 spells CASSPRPGQGGSEQYF. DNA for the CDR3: TGTGCCAGCTCACCACGACCGGGACAGGGGGGTAGCGAGCAGTACTTC.

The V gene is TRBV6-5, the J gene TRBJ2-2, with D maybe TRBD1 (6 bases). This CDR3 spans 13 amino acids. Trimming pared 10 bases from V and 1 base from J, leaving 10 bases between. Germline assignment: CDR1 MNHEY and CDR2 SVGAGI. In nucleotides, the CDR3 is TGTGCCACCATGACAGGGAACACCGGGGAGCTGTTTTTT. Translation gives CATMTGNTGELFF.

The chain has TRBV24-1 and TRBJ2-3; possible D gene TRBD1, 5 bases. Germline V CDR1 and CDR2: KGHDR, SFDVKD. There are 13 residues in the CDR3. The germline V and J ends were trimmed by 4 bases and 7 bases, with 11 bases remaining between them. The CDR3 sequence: CATSEKGWNTQYF. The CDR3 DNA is TGTGCCACCAGTGAAAAGGGGTGGAATACGCAGTATTTT.

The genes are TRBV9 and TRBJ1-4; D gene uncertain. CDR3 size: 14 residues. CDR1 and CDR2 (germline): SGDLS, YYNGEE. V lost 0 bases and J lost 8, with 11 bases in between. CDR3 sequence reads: CASSVDPGGEKLFF. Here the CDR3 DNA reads TGTGCCAGCAGCGTAGACCCGGGAGGGGAAAAACTGTTTTTT.

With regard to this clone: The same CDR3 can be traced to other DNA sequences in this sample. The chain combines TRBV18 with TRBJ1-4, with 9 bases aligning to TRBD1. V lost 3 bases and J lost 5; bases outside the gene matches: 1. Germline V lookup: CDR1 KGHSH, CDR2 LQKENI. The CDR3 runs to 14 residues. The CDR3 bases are TGTGCCAGCTCACCGGGACAGGGAAATGAAAAACTGTTTTTT. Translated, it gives CASSPGQGNEKLFF.

The DNA of the CDR3 is TGTGCCAGCAGTTATCTCGCAGGGGGCAATCAGCCCCAGCATTTT. Its protein is CASSYLAGGNQPQHF. This rearrangement joins TRBV6-2 or TRBV6-3 to TRBJ1-5, with a tentative D call TRBD1 (6 bases). CDR1 and CDR2 (germline): MNHEY, SVGEGT. Trimming shortened V by 3 bases and J by 2 bases, and 11 bases separated the two germline ends. The CDR3 covers 15 residues.

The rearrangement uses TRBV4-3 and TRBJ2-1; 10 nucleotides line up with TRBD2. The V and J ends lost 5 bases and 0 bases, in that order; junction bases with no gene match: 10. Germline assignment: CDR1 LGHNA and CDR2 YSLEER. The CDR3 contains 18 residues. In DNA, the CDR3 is TGCGCCAGCAGCAAAGCCCCTGTAGCGGGAGGCTCCTACAATGAGCAGTTCTTC. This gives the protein CASSKAPVAGGSYNEQFF.

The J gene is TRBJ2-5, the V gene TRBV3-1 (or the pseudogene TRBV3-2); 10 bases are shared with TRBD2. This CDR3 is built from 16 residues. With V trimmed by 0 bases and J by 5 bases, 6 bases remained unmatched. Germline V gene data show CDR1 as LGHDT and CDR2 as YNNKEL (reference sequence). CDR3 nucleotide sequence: TGTGCCAGCAGCCAAGATTCAGCGGGGGGGCGGGAGACCCAGTACTTC. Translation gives CASSQDSAGGRETQYF.

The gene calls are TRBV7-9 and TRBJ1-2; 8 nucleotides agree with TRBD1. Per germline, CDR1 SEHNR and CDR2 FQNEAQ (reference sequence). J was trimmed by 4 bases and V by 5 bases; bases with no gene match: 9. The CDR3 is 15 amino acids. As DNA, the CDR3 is TGTGCCAGCAGCCGAACGACAGGGGACGTCTATGGCTACACCTTC. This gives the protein CASSRTTGDVYGYTF.

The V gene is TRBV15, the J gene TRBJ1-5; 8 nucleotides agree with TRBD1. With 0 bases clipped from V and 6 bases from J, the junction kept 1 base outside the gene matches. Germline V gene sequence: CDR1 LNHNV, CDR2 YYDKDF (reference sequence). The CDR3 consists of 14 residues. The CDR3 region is CATSREQGGQPQHF. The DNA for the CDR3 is TGTGCCACCAGCAGAGAACAGGGGGGTCAGCCCCAGCATTTT.

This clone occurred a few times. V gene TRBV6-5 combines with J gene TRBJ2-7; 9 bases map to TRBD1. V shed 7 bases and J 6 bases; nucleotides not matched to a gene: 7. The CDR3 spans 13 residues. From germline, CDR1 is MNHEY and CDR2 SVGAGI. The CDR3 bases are TGTGCCAGCACACGGGACAGGGATCGCGAGCAGTACTTC. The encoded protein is CASTRDRDREQYF.

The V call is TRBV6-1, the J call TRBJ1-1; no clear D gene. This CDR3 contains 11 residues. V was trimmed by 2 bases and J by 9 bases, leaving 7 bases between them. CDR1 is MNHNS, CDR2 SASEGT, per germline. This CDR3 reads CASSETVKAFF. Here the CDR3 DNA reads TGTGCCAGCAGTGAAACGGTTAAAGCTTTCTTT.

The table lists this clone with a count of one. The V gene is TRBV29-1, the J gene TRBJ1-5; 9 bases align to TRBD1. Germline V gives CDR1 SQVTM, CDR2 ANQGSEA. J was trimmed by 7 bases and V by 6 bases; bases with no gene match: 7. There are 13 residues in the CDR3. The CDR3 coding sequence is TGCAGCGTAGAGGGACAGGGCGGGCAGCCCCAGCATTTT. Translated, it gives CSVEGQGGQPQHF.